Following are 5 T cell receptor beta chains from one sample sequenced in a study of cytomegalovirus exposure and HLA in healthy donors. In the PCR, 60 Vbeta and 13 Jbeta primers were used. The method was immunoSEQ multiplex PCR; TCRdb's version includes in-frame clones alone and lacks a portion of them. The sample has about 190,000 clones, almost 80% seen once. Source material: PBMCs. These receptors were collected from a woman under 30 in good health and CMV-seronegative.

V is TRBV4-1 and J is TRBJ2-7, with a weak D call TRBD2 (5 bases). Trimming removed 2 bases at V and 1 base at J, with 9 bases between. Germline V gene data show CDR1 as MGHRA and CDR2 as YSYEKL. CDR3 length: 14 amino acids. The CDR3 DNA is TGCGCCAGCAGCCAAACGGGATCTTCCTACGAGCAGTACTTC. Protein product: CASSQTGSSYEQYF.

Worth noting for this clone: A junction end diverges from the germline sequence, so it may reflect a read error. This chain uses TRBV4-2 with TRBJ1-2, with a tentative D call TRBD1 (6 bases). Germline CDR1 LGHNA, CDR2 YNFKEQ. The CDR3 extends over 16 amino acids. CDR3 sequence (DNA): TGTGCCAGCAGCGAAGACTCAGGGGCGCGAAACTATGGCTACACCTTC. It encodes CASSEDSGARNYGYTF.

This chain uses TRBV11-2 with TRBJ2-3; tentatively, D is TRBD1 (7 bases). With 4 bases removed from V and 2 bases from J, the gap between germline ends came to 13 bases. The CDR3 covers 15 residues. Germline V gene sequence: CDR1 SGHAT, CDR2 FQNNGV. The CDR3 DNA reads as TGTGCCAGCAGCTCTCGACAGGGACTCACAGATACGCAGTATTTT. As protein: CASSSRQGLTDTQYF.

The table lists this clone with a few counts. The chain carries TRBV30 and TRBJ1-3, with 8 bases matching TRBD1. V lost 2 bases to trimming and J lost 4 bases; unmatched junction nucleotides: 7. The CDR3 is 15 residues long. Germline V gene lookup returns CDR1 GTSNPN and CDR2 SVGIG (reference sequence). The CDR3 bases are TGTGCCTGGAGTCTGCCAGGGGGCGCGGGAAACACCATATATTTT. Translated: CAWSLPGGAGNTIYF.

The chain joins TRBV6-5 to TRBJ1-6, with D possibly TRBD1 on 6 matching bases. Germline values: CDR1 MNHEY, CDR2 SVGAGI. The CDR3 runs 14 residues. Trimming took off 2 bases at V and 6 bases at J, with 8 bases between the two ends. CDR3 in DNA: TGTGCCAGCAGTTACCGGGGGGCTAATTCACCCCTCCACTTT. This encodes CASSYRGANSPLHF.